This T cell receptor (beta chain) appears in the sequencing data of a study of memory CD4+ T cells and cytomegalovirus serostatus. Single viable CD3+CD4+CD8-CD45RO+ cells were sorted as the memory CD4+ T cells. Trimming took off 5 bases at V and 5 bases at J, with 6 bases between the two ends. CDR1 is SEHNR and CDR2 is FQNEAQ in the germline V gene (reference sequence). This CDR3 contains 11 residues. Original handling: After removing out-of-frame reads, approximately 2.2 million distinct TCRbeta sequences remained. The data were produced by immunoSEQ multiplex PCR, yet TCRdb's version contains in-frame clones alone and is incomplete. The V and J calls and clone size were taken over from that table, and D and trimming were inferred from the DNA. The profile shows approximately 70,000 clones, approximately 80% of them singletons.

The source is an adult in good health and CMV-seropositive. The chain is built from TRBV7-9 and TRBJ2-5; D remains ambiguous. The sample taken for sequencing was memory CD4+ T cells from blood. CDR3 amino acids: CASSPGETQYF. CDR3 bases: TGTGCCAGCAGCCCCGGGGAGACCCAGTACTTC.